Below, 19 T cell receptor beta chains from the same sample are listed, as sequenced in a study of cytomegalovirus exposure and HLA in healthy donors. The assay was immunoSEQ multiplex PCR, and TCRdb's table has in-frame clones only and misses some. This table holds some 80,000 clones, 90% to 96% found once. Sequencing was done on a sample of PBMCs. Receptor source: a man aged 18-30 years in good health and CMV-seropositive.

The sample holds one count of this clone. The DNA for the CDR3 is TGCGCCAGCAGCCAATCGGGAGCCTACGAGCAGTACTTC. The encoded protein is CASSQSGAYEQYF. The chain is built from TRBV4-1 and TRBJ2-7, with D possibly TRBD2 on 6 matching bases. Germline CDR1 is MGHRA and CDR2 is YSYEKL. Trimming left V 2 bases short and J 2 bases short, with 7 bases between. CDR3 size: 13 residues.

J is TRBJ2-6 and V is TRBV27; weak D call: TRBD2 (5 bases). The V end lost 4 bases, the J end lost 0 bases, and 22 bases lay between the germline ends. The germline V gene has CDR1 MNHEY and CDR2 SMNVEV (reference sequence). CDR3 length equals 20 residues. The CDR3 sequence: CASSSLGSPLRGSGANVLTF. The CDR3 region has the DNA TGTGCCAGCAGTTCCCTCGGATCCCCGTTACGGGGCTCTGGGGCCAACGTCCTGACTTTC.

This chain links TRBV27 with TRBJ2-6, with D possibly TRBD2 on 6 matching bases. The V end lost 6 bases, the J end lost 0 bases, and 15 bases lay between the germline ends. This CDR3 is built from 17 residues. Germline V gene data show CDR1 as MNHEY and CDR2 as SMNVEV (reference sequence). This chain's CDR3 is CASRKAGTPSGANVLTF. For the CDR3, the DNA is TGTGCCAGCAGAAAAGCGGGTACACCCTCTGGGGCCAACGTCCTGACTTTC.

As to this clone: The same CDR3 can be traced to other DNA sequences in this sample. The chain's CDR3 is CASSLEQGAYEQYF. The CDR3, as DNA: TGCGCCAGCAGCTTGGAACAGGGGGCCTACGAGCAGTACTTC. The rearrangement joins TRBV5-1 to TRBJ2-7; 8 nucleotides match TRBD1. Germline trimming cut 0 bases from V and 2 bases from J; bases unmatched to any gene: 1. Germline CDR1 and CDR2: SGHRS and YFSETQ. This CDR3 is 14 amino acids long. The complete variable domain, with remaining parts taken from reference TRBV5-1 and TRBJ2-7, reads KAGVTQTPRYLIKTRGQQVTLSCSPISGHRSVSWYQQTPGQGLQFLFEYFSETQRNKGNFPGRFSGRQFSNSRSEMNVSTLELGDSALYLCASSLEQGAYEQYFGPGTRLTVT.

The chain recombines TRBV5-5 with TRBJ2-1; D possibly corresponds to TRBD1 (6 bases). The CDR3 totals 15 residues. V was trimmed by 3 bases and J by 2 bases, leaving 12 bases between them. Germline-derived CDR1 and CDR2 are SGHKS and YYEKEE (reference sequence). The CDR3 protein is CASSSRQEPYNEQFF. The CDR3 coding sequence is TGTGCCAGCAGCTCCAGACAGGAACCCTACAATGAGCAGTTCTTC.

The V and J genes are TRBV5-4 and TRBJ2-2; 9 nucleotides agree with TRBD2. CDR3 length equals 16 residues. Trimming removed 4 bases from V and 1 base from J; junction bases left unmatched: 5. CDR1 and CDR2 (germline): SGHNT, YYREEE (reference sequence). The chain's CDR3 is CASSGRLAVNTGELFF. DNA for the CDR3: TGTGCCAGCAGCGGCAGACTAGCGGTGAACACCGGGGAGCTGTTTTTT.

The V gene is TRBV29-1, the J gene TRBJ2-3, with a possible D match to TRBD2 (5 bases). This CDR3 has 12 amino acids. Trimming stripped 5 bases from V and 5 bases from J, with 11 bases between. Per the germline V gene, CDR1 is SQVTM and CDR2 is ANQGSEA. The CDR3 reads CSVRGRGDTQYF. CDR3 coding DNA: TGCAGCGTTCGAGGGAGAGGAGATACGCAGTATTTT.

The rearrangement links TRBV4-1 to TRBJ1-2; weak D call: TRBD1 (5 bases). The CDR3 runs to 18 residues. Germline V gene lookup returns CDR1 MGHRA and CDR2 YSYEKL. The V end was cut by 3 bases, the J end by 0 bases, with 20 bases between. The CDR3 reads CASSQPPLKQGANYGYTF. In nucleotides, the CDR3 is TGCGCCAGCAGCCAGCCCCCCCTTAAGCAGGGCGCTAACTATGGCTACACCTTC.

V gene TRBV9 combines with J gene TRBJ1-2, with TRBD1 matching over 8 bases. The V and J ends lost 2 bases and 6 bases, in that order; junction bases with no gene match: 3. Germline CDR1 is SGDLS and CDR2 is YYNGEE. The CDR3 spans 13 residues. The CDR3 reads CASSVTGVDGYTF. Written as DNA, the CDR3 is TGTGCCAGCAGCGTGACAGGGGTTGATGGCTACACCTTC.

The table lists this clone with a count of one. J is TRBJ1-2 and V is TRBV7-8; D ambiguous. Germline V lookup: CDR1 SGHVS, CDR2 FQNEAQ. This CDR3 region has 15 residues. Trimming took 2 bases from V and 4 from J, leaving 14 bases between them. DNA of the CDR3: TGTGCCAGCAGCTTAAGGAGGGTTTCTAGCTATGGCTACACCTTC. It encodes CASSLRRVSSYGYTF.

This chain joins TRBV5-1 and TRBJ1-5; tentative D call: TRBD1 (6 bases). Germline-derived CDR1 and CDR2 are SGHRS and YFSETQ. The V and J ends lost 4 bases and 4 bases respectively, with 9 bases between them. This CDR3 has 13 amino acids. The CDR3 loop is CASSRGHNQPQHF. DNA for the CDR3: TGCGCCAGCAGCAGGGGACATAATCAGCCCCAGCATTTT.

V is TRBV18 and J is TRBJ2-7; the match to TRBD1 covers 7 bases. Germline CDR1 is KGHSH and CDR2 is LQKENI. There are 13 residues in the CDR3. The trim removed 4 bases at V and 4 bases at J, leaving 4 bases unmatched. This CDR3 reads CASSRDRLYEQYF. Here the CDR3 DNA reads TGTGCCAGCTCACGGGACAGATTATACGAGCAGTACTTC.

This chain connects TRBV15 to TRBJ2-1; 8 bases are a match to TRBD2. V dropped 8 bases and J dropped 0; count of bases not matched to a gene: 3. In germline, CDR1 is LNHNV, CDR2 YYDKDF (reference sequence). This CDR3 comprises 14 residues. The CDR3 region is CATGSGSSYNEQFF. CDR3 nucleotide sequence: TGTGCCACCGGGAGCGGGAGCTCCTACAATGAGCAGTTCTTC.

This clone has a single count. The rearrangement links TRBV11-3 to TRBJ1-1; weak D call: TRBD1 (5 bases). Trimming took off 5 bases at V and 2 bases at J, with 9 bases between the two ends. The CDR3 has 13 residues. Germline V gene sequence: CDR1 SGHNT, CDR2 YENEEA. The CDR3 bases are TGTGCCAGCAGCAACCAGGGTAACACTGAAGCTTTCTTT. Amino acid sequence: CASSNQGNTEAFF.

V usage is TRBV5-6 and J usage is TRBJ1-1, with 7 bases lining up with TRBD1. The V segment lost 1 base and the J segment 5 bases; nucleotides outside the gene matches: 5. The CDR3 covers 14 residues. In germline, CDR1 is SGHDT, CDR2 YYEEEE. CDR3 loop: CASSLQGVKTEAFF. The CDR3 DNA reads TGTGCCAGCAGCTTGCAGGGGGTAAAAACTGAAGCTTTCTTT.

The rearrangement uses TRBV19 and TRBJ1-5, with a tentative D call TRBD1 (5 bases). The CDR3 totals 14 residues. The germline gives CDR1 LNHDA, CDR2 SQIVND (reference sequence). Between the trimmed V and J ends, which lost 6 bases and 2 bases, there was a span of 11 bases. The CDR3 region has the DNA TGTGCCAGTAGGGACACAGGAGGCAATCAGCCCCAGCATTTT. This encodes CASRDTGGNQPQHF.

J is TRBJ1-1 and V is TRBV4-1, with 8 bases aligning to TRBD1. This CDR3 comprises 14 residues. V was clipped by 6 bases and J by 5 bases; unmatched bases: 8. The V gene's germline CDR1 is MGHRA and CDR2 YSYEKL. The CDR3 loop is CASRDTGGRTEAFF. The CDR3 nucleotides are TGCGCCAGCAGAGATACAGGGGGGAGGACTGAAGCTTTCTTT.

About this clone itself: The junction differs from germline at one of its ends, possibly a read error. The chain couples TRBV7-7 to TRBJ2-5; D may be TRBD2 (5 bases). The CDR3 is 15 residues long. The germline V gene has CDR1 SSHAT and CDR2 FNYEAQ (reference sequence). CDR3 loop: CASSSGLPLWETQYF. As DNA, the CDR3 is TGTGCTAGCAGCTCCGGACTCCCCCTGTGGGAGACCCAGTACTTC.

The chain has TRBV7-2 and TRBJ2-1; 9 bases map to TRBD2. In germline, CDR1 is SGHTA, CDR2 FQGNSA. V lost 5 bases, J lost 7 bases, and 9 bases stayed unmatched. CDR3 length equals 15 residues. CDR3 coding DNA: TGTGCCAGCAGCCCGTTAGCGGGAGCAAGGAATGAGCAGTTCTTC. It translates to CASSPLAGARNEQFF.